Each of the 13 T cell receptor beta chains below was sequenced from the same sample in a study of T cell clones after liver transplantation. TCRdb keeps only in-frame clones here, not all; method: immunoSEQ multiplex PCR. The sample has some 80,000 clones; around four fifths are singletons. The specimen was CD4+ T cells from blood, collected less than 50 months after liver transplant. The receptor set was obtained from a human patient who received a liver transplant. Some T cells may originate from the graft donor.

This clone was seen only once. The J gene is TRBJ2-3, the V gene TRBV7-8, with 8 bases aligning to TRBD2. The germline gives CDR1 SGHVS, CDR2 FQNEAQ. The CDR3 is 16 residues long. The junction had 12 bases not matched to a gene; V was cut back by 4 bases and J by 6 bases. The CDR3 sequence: CASSSQGTRSFDTQYF. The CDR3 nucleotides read TGTGCCAGCAGCTCCCAAGGGACTAGAAGCTTTGATACGCAGTATTTT.

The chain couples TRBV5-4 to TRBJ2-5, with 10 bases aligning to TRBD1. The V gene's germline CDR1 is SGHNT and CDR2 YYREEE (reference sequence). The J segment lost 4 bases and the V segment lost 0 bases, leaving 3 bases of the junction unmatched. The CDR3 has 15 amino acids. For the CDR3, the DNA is TGTGCCAGCAGCTTGGTAGGGACAGGGGCAGAGACCCAGTACTTC. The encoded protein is CASSLVGTGAETQYF.

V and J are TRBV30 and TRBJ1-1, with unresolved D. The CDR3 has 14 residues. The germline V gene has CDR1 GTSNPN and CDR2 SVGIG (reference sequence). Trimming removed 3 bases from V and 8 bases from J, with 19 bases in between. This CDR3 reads CAWSRTGSQNEAFF. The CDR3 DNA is TGTGCCTGGAGCCGGACGGGGAGCCAAAACGAAGCTTTCTTT.

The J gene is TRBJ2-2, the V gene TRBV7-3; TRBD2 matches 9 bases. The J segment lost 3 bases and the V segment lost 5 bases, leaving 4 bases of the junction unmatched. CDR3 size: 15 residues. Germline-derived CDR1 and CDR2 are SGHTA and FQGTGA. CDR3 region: CASSEIAGDTGELFF. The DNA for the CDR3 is TGTGCCAGCAGCGAAATAGCGGGAGACACCGGGGAGCTGTTTTTT. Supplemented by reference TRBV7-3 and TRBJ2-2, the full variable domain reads GAGVSQTPSNKVTEKGKYVELRCDPISGHTALYWYRQSLGQGPEFLIYFQGTGAADDSGLPNDRFFAVRPEGSVSTLKIQRTERGDSAVYLCASSEIAGDTGELFFGEGSRLTVL.

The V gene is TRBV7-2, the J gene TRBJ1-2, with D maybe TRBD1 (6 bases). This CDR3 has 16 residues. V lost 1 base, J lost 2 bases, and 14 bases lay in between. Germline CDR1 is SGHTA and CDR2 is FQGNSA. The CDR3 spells CASSLGGGGANYGYTF. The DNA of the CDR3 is TGTGCCAGCAGCTTAGGAGGGGGGGGCGCGAACTATGGCTACACCTTC.

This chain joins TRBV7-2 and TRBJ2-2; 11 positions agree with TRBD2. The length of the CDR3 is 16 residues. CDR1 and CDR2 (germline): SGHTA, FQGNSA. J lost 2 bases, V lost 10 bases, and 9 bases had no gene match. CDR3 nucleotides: TGTGCCACCGATGTGGGACTAGCGGCCAACACCGGGGAGCTGTTTTTT. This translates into CATDVGLAANTGELFF. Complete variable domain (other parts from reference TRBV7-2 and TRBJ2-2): GAGVSQSPSNKVTEKGKDVELRCDPISGHTALYWYRQSLGQGLEFLIYFQGNSAPDKSGLPSDRFSAERTGGSVSTLTIQRTQQEDSAVYLCATDVGLAANTGELFFGEGSRLTVL.

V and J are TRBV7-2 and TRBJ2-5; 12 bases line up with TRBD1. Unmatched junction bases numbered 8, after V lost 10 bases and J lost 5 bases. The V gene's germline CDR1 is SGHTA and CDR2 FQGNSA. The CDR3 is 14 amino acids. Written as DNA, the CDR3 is TGTGCCACAAGCCGGGACAGGGGGCAGGAGACCCAGTACTTC. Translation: CATSRDRGQETQYF.

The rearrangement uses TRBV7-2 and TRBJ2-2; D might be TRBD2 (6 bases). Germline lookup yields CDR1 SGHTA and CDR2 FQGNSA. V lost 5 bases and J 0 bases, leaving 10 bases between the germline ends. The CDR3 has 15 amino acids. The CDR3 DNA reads TGTGCCAGCAGCGCTACTAGCACGAACACCGGGGAGCTGTTTTTT. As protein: CASSATSTNTGELFF.

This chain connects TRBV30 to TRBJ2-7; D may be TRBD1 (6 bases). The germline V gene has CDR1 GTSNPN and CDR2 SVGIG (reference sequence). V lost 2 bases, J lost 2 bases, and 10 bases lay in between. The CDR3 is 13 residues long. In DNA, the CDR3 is TGTGCCTGGAGTAGACAGGCGACCTACGAGCAGTACTTC. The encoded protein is CAWSRQATYEQYF.

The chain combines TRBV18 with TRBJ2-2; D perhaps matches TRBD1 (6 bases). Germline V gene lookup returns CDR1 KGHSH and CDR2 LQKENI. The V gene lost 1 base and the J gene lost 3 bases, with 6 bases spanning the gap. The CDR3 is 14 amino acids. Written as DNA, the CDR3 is TGTGCCAGCTCACCACACAGGGACACCGGGGAGCTGTTTTTT. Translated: CASSPHRDTGELFF.

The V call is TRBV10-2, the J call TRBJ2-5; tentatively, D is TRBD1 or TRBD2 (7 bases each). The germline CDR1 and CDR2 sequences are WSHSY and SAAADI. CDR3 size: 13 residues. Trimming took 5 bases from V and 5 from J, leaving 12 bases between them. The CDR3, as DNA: TGCGCCAGCAGTCCCAGGGGGGGGGAGACCCAGTACTTC. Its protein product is CASSPRGGETQYF.

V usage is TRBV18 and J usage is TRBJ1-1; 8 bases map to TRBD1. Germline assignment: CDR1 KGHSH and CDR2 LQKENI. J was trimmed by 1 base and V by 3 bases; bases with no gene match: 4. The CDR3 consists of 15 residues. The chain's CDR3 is CASSPPTGGNTEAFF. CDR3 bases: TGTGCCAGCTCACCGCCTACAGGGGGGAACACTGAAGCTTTCTTT.

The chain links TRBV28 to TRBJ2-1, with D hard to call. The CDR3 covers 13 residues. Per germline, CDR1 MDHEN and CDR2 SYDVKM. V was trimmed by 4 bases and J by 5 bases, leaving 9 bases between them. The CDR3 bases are TGTGCCAGCAGTTCCCCACGGCACAATGAGCAGTTCTTC. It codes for CASSSPRHNEQFF.